The rows below give T cell receptor beta chains drawn from one sample of a study of Ad26.COV2.S vaccination and SARS-CoV-2 variants. Libraries were prepared by immunoSEQ multiplex PCR; TCRdb keeps only in-frame clonotypes and omits some of them. Of fewer than 900,000 clones in the sample, around 92% were seen once. The input for sequencing was peripheral blood, taken in a trial of Ad26.COV2.S vaccine versus placebo. These receptors originate from a person aged 18-60 years who received the Ad26.COV2.S COVID-19 vaccine or a placebo. CDR3s include the opening cysteine and the closing phenylalanine or tryptophan. The D gene is left open where the match is weak. Only part of the rows carry a size: once, few, many, or a class if the clone is expanded.

clone_size,j_call,d_call,v_call,cdr3_nt,cdr3_aa
once,TRBJ1-2,TRBD1,TRBV30,TGTGCCTGGAGGACTGACAGGGTGGGCGGCTACACCTTC,CAWRTDRVGGYTF
-,TRBJ2-7,TRBD1,TRBV6-2/TRBV6-3,TGTGCCAGCAGTCCCCCGGACAGGGGCTACGAGCAGTACTTC,CASSPPDRGYEQYF
-,TRBJ2-6,-,TRBV6-5,TGTGCCAGCAGTTACCGGTGGAATACTGGGGCCAACGTCCTGACTTTC,CASSYRWNTGANVLTF
-,TRBJ2-1,-,TRBV6-6,TGTGCCAGCAGTTCAACCGACGGGAGCTCCTACAATGAGCAGTTCTTC,CASSSTDGSSYNEQFF
-,TRBJ1-5,-,TRBV19,TGTGCCAGTAGTACCAGCCCGACACGTACCAATCAGCCCCAGCATTTT,CASSTSPTRTNQPQHF
-,TRBJ2-7,-,TRBV6-2/TRBV6-3,TGTGCCAGCAGTTCTGTTCCGGGGCACGAGCAGTACTTC,CASSSVPGHEQYF
once,TRBJ2-1,TRBD1,TRBV18,TGTGCCAGCTCACCAGGGGGGACAGGGAGGGATGAGCAGTTCTTC,CASSPGGTGRDEQFF
-,TRBJ2-5,TRBD1,TRBV4-3,TGCGCCAGCAGCCGGAAAGTCGGGACAGCCCAAGAGACCCAGTACTTC,CASSRKVGTAQETQYF
-,TRBJ2-7,TRBD2,TRBV7-7,TGTGCTAGCAGCTTAGACCCCAAACCTAGCGGGAGAGCATCCTACGAACAGTACTTC,CASSLDPKPSGRASYEQYF
-,TRBJ2-2,TRBD1,TRBV7-2,TGTGCCAGCAGCCAAGACAGGGGAACCGGGGAGCTGTTTTTT,CASSQDRGTGELFF
-,TRBJ1-2,TRBD1,TRBV5-6,TGTGCCAGCAGCCGGGGGACAGGGAACTATGGCTACACCTTC,CASSRGTGNYGYTF
-,TRBJ1-3,-,TRBV3-1/TRBV3-2,TGTGCCAGCAGCCAAGAGTCGGAAACCATATATTTT,CASSQESETIYF
-,TRBJ2-1,-,TRBV6-5,TGTGCCAGCAGTCGCTCTAGCTGGGGCAATGAGCAGTTCTTC,CASSRSSWGNEQFF
-,TRBJ1-6,-,TRBV6-1,TGTGCCAGCAGTGAGAGAGTGACTTATAATTCACCCCTCCACTTT,CASSERVTYNSPLHF
-,TRBJ2-3,TRBD2,TRBV19,TGTGCCACCTCGAGTCCAGCGGGAGTCCCAGATACGCAGTATTTT,CATSSPAGVPDTQYF
-,TRBJ1-4,TRBD1,TRBV24-1,TGTGCCACCAGTGATTGCACAGGGGAGAGGGGGGAAAAACTGTTTTTT,CATSDCTGERGEKLFF
-,TRBJ2-3,-,TRBV7-8,TGTGCCAGCAGACCCGCGGGACGGAACACAGATACGCAGTATTTT,CASRPAGRNTDTQYF
-,TRBJ2-5,TRBD2,TRBV24-1,TGTGCCACCGGCGACAGCCATGGACTAGCGGGATACCAAGAGACCCAGTACTTC,CATGDSHGLAGYQETQYF
-,TRBJ1-1,-,TRBV3-1/TRBV3-2,TGTGCCAGCAGCCAAGAGGGTTACGGCACTGAAGCTTTCTTT,CASSQEGYGTEAFF
many,TRBJ1-1,-,TRBV7-9,TGTGCCAGCAGCTTTAGAGAGGCGGGGAACACTGAAGCTTTCTTT,CASSFREAGNTEAFF
-,TRBJ2-1,-,TRBV7-6,TGTGCCAGCAGCCCTAGGTGGGGCAATGAGCAGTTCTTC,CASSPRWGNEQFF
-,TRBJ1-5,-,TRBV27,TGTGCCAGCAGTTTAAAGGGACACCTTCTCCCCAATCAGCCCCAGCATTTT,CASSLKGHLLPNQPQHF
once,TRBJ2-3,TRBD1,TRBV5-1,TGCGCCAGCAGCTCTCCGACAGGGATAACAGATACGCAGTATTTT,CASSSPTGITDTQYF
-,TRBJ1-2,TRBD1,TRBV6-5,TGTGCCAGCAGAAGGGACAGGGGCGTTGGTGGCTACACCTTC,CASRRDRGVGGYTF
-,TRBJ1-4,-,TRBV19,TGTGCCAGTAAAGCAGCAAGTGAAAAACTGTTTTTT,CASKAASEKLFF
-,TRBJ1-2,TRBD1,TRBV7-9,TGTGCCAGCAGCGTACAAGGGACAGGGGCTCTCTATGGCTACACCTTC,CASSVQGTGALYGYTF
-,TRBJ2-3,-,TRBV29-1,TGCAGCGTTGAACAGGGCGGGGGCACAGATACGCAGTATTTT,CSVEQGGGTDTQYF
-,TRBJ1-4,-,TRBV6-4,TGTGCCAGCAGTGACCGGCGAGAAAAACTGTTTTTT,CASSDRREKLFF
-,TRBJ2-4,TRBD1,TRBV20-1,TGCAGTGCTAGTATAGGGGGCCAAAACATTCAGTACTTC,CSASIGGQNIQYF
-,TRBJ2-5,-,TRBV18,TGTGCCAGCTCACGAGAAGGGGGTAAAGAGACCCAGTACTTC,CASSREGGKETQYF
-,TRBJ2-1,-,TRBV6-8,TGTGCCAGACCAGAGTGTGGGGGGAAACAGTTCTTC,CARPECGGKQFF
few,TRBJ1-2,TRBD1,TRBV5-8,TGTGCCAGCAGATTCGACAGGGCCCCAGGCTACACCTTC,CASRFDRAPGYTF
-,TRBJ2-7,-,TRBV30,TGTGCCTGGAGCCCAGGGGACTACGAGCAGTACTTC,CAWSPGDYEQYF
-,TRBJ1-1,-,TRBV5-1,TGCGCCAGCAGCTTGGCCTTAGTGGGGACTGAAGCTTTCTTT,CASSLALVGTEAFF
few,TRBJ1-1,-,TRBV19,TGTGCCAGTAGCCCCGGACTGAATAGGGAAGCTTTCTTT,CASSPGLNREAFF
-,TRBJ1-1,-,TRBV10-1,TGCGCCAGCAGTGAGTCCTACATTACTGAAGCTTTCTTT,CASSESYITEAFF
once,TRBJ1-6,-,TRBV14,TGTGCCAGCAGCCAAGTCTTCAGCCGAACACCCCTCCACTTT,CASSQVFSRTPLHF
few,TRBJ1-3,-,TRBV15,TGTGCCACCAGCAGAGGGCACAACTCTGGAAACACCATATATTTT,CATSRGHNSGNTIYF
-,TRBJ1-5,-,TRBV7-9,TGTGCCAGCAGCTTAGTGGGTGGTCAGGGCAATCAGCCCCAGCATTTT,CASSLVGGQGNQPQHF
-,TRBJ1-1,-,TRBV5-4,TGTGCCAGCAGTGGACAGTTGGGCACTGAAGCTTTCTTT,CASSGQLGTEAFF
-,TRBJ1-2,-,TRBV27,TGTGCCAGCAGTTTATACGGCGCCTATGGCTACACCTTC,CASSLYGAYGYTF
-,TRBJ1-6,-,TRBV6-5,TGTGCCAGCAGGCCCGGACTTCTCCGGGGTTCACCCCTCCACTTT,CASRPGLLRGSPLHF